This passage covers 31 T cell receptor beta chains from one sample sequenced in a study of CD8+CD57+ T cells in acquired aplastic anemia. Genomic DNA provided the template from which TCR beta VDJ and CDR3 profiles were obtained. From the reads, TCRdb called clonotypes with MiXCR, one entry per CDR3 protein. The sample includes approximately 270,000 distinct CDR3 sequences, 45% to 65% of them seen just once. Sequencing used sorted CD4+, CD8+, or CD8+CD57+ T cells (not recorded which) from PBMCs. Every receptor here comes from a human donor with severe aplastic anemia or a healthy control (not recorded which).

This sequence joins TRBV7-3 and TRBJ2-7; the D is unclear. The CDR3 runs to 14 residues. With 5 bases removed from V and 4 bases from J, the gap between germline ends came to 15 bases. Germline V gives CDR1 SGHTA, CDR2 FQGTGA. CDR3 nucleotide sequence: TGTGCCAGCAGCCCTGGTGATATGCGATACGAGCAGTACTTC. Residues: CASSPGDMRYEQYF.

The chain recombines TRBV15 with TRBJ1-1, with 7 bases identical to TRBD1. Trimming took 4 bases from V and 10 from J; bases not matched to a gene: 12. This CDR3 has 14 residues. Per germline, CDR1 LNHNV and CDR2 YYDKDF (reference sequence). As DNA, the CDR3 is TGTGCCACCAGCACCCGTACAGGGGACGCGGGAGCTTTCTTT. This sequence encodes CATSTRTGDAGAFF.

This clonotype was observed many times. The V gene is TRBV5-6, the J gene TRBJ2-5, with D uncertain. Deletions cut 2 bases from V and 2 bases from J, with 10 bases between. The germline CDR1 and CDR2 sequences are SGHDT and YYEEEE. There are 14 residues in the CDR3. CDR3 DNA sequence: TGTGCCAGCAGCTTTTTGGACGGACAAGAGACCCAGTACTTC. This sequence encodes CASSFLDGQETQYF.

V and J are TRBV2 and TRBJ1-1; 11 bases match TRBD1. The V gene end was trimmed by 7 bases and the J gene end by 4 bases; junction bases not matched to a gene: 2. The CDR3 consists of 13 residues. Germline V gene lookup returns CDR1 SNHLY and CDR2 FYNNEI. CDR3 residues: CASKGTGGTEAFF. The CDR3 DNA reads as TGTGCCAGCAAGGGGACAGGGGGCACTGAAGCTTTCTTT.

V usage is TRBV24-1 and J usage is TRBJ2-7; 9 nucleotides line up with TRBD1. Germline CDR1 reads KGHDR; CDR2 reads SFDVKD. J was trimmed by 3 bases and V by 3 bases; bases with no gene match: 5. The CDR3 has 15 amino acids. The CDR3 loop is CATSDQKGQGYEQYF. In DNA form, the CDR3 reads TGTGCCACCAGTGATCAAAAGGGACAGGGCTACGAGCAGTACTTC.

Only one count was recorded for this clonotype. The rearrangement joins TRBV7-9 to TRBJ1-4; TRBD1 matches at 7 bases. J was trimmed by 5 bases and V by 2 bases; bases with no gene match: 5. The CDR3 contains 15 residues. CDR1 and CDR2 (germline): SEHNR, FQNEAQ (reference sequence). CDR3 region: CASSLQGTENEKLFF. CDR3 nucleotides: TGTGCCAGCAGCTTACAAGGGACAGAGAATGAAAAACTGTTTTTT.

About this clonotype: Mismatch with germline at one junction end may stem from a read error. The V call is TRBV5-8, the J call TRBJ2-7; a possible D gene is TRBD2 (7 bases). CDR1 is SGHTS, CDR2 YDEGEE, per germline. The CDR3 contains 15 residues. In nucleotides, the CDR3 is TGCGCCAGCAGCTTGGTTGGGGGGGCGCCGGGGGAGCAGTACTTC. Translation: CASSLVGGAPGEQYF.

Worth noting for this clonotype: This may come from a read error, since a much larger clone is one base off. The chain has TRBV24-1 and TRBJ1-6, with D uncertain. Germline loops: CDR1 KGHDR, CDR2 SFDVKD. This CDR3 region has 14 residues. Trimming stripped 6 bases from V and 9 bases from J, with 14 bases between. The CDR3 sequence: CATSLGLPVSPLHF. In nucleotides, the CDR3 is TGTGCCACCAGTTTAGGGCTCCCGGTTTCACCCCTCCACTTT.

This clonotype has a count of ten or more. This chain links TRBV5-1 with TRBJ2-2, with TRBD1 identical over 7 bases. V trimming: 4 bases; J trimming: 9 bases; junction bases outside the gene matches: 6. The germline CDR1 and CDR2 sequences are SGHRS and YFSETQ. CDR3 length: 13 amino acids. The CDR3 DNA reads as TGCGCCAGCAGCCCGACAGGGACCCGGGAGCTGTTTTTT. Translation gives CASSPTGTRELFF.

The sample holds many counts of this clonotype. V usage is TRBV11-2 and J usage is TRBJ2-1; D is unresolved. Germline-derived CDR1 and CDR2 are SGHAT and FQNNGV. The CDR3 spans 13 residues. The ends were cut back, 1 base at V and 9 bases at J, with 10 bases in the middle. CDR3 residues: CASSLGPLGEQFF. The CDR3 bases are TGTGCCAGCAGCTTAGGCCCTCTCGGTGAGCAGTTCTTC.

This clonotype was observed at least ten times. The gene calls are TRBV7-9 and TRBJ2-7, with D unresolved. V dropped 1 base and J dropped 6 bases, with 13 bases sitting between them. The CDR3 contains 14 residues. Per germline, CDR1 SEHNR and CDR2 FQNEAQ (reference sequence). The CDR3 is CASSLGANTGEQYF. CDR3 nucleotides: TGTGCCAGCAGCTTAGGAGCCAATACGGGCGAGCAGTACTTC.

Ten or more counts support this clonotype. This chain uses TRBV25-1 with TRBJ2-5; tentative D call: TRBD2 (6 bases). CDR3 length: 16 amino acids. The germline V and J ends were trimmed by 6 bases and 1 base, with 18 bases remaining between them. The germline V gene encodes CDR1 MGHDK and CDR2 SYGVNS. In nucleotides, the CDR3 is TGTGCCAGCAGGGGGTTAGGGACTCGCATCCAAGAGACCCAGTACTTC. Encoded protein: CASRGLGTRIQETQYF.

The CDR3 sequence is CASSQDPGGCYNSPLHF. As DNA, the CDR3 is TGCGCCAGCAGCCAAGATCCCGGAGGGTGCTATAATTCACCCCTCCACTTT. The chain couples TRBV5-1 to TRBJ1-6; D not resolved. V shed 4 bases and J shed 3 bases, with 17 bases lying between them. CDR1 SGHRS and CDR2 YFSETQ come from the germline V gene. The CDR3 runs to 17 residues.

This rearrangement joins TRBV7-3 to TRBJ1-1; tentatively, D is TRBD1 (5 bases). The ends were cut back, 2 bases at V and 5 bases at J, with 15 bases in the middle. Germline CDR1 is SGHTA and CDR2 is FQGTGA. CDR3 length: 15 amino acids. In DNA, the CDR3 is TGTGCCAGCAGCTTATTAAGGGGTGGTGGGACTGAAGCTTTCTTT. This codes for CASSLLRGGGTEAFF.

The CDR3 DNA reads TGTGCCCCCGCGAAGCGGCAGGGAGCAACAGATACGCAGTATTTT. Amino acids: CAPAKRQGATDTQYF. The rearrangement links TRBV24-1 to TRBJ2-3; TRBD1 or TRBD2 may be the D gene (5 bases each). CDR3 length: 15 residues. V was shortened by 12 bases and J by 3 bases, with 21 bases between the two germline ends. CDR1 KGHDR and CDR2 SFDVKD come from the germline V gene.

This clonotype was seen just once. The rearrangement uses TRBV10-1 and TRBJ2-2; weak D call: TRBD1 (5 bases). The germline V gene has CDR1 WNHNN and CDR2 SYGVQD (reference sequence). The CDR3 consists of 13 residues. V was clipped by 2 bases and J by 5 bases, with 6 bases between them. For the CDR3, the DNA is TGCGCCAGCAGTGAGGGGGCTACCGGGGAGCTGTTTTTT. Amino acid sequence: CASSEGATGELFF.

This clonotype has more than one count but fewer than ten. The chain joins TRBV5-1 to TRBJ2-7; TRBD2 aligns across 7 bases. J gave up 7 bases and V 6 bases, and 16 bases lay outside the gene matches. Germline V gene lookup returns CDR1 SGHRS and CDR2 YFSETQ. The CDR3 has 15 residues. CDR3 sequence (DNA): TGCGCCAGCAATCCGGGACTACCTTCATCGGGGGAGCAGTACTTC. Translation: CASNPGLPSSGEQYF.

This clonotype occurred many times. J is TRBJ2-3 and V is TRBV11-2; TRBD2 aligns across 8 bases. The V and J ends lost 1 base and 5 bases, in that order; junction bases with no gene match: 8. The CDR3 spans 16 residues. CDR1 is SGHAT, CDR2 FQNNGV, per germline. For the CDR3, the DNA is TGTGCCAGCAGCTTAGTGGTGGGACTAGTTGAAGATACGCAGTATTTT. Translated, it gives CASSLVVGLVEDTQYF.

In its sample, this clonotype was seen many times. This chain uses TRBV5-1 with TRBJ2-7; 13 bases match TRBD2. The CDR3 has 16 amino acids. The V gene end was trimmed by 4 bases and the J gene end by 0 bases; junction bases not matched to a gene: 4. Germline CDR1 is SGHRS and CDR2 is YFSETQ. The CDR3 DNA sequence: TGCGCCAGCAGCGGGGGGACTAGCGGGGCCTCCTACGAGCAGTACTTC. Translating gives CASSGGTSGASYEQYF.

This clonotype was seen a handful of times. The V gene is TRBV10-3, the J gene TRBJ1-1; D ambiguous. Per the germline V gene, CDR1 is ENHRY and CDR2 is SYGVKD. V lost 7 bases to trimming and J lost 1 base, with 10 bases between them. This CDR3 has 13 amino acids. The CDR3 DNA reads as TGTGCCATCATGTCCCGCAAGAACACTGAAGCTTTCTTT. The encoded protein is CAIMSRKNTEAFF.

Concerning this clonotype itself: Because the CDR3 is missing its conserved closing phenylalanine or tryptophan, this is likely a read error. This chain connects TRBV7-9 to TRBJ2-5, with D unclear. CDR1 is SEHNR and CDR2 is FQNEAQ in the germline V gene (reference sequence). The V end was cut by 7 bases, the J end by 4 bases, with 13 bases between. CDR3 length: 13 residues. CDR3 amino acids: CASTGWATETQYL. DNA for the CDR3: TGTGCCAGCACTGGTTGGGCGACAGAGACCCAGTACCTC.

In this sample, this clonotype turned up many times. The chain is built from TRBV6-5 and TRBJ2-5; D may match TRBD1 or TRBD2 (5 bases each). Germline V gene lookup returns CDR1 MNHEY and CDR2 SVGAGI. CDR3 length equals 16 residues. V gave up 6 bases and J gave up 5 bases, with 22 bases separating them. In DNA, the CDR3 is TGTGCCAGCAGACCTCCGACAGTGAAGGGCGGGGAGACCCAGTACTTC. Its protein product is CASRPPTVKGGETQYF.

The J gene is TRBJ2-3, the V gene TRBV30, with 11 nucleotides matching TRBD2. The germline CDR1 and CDR2 sequences are GTSNPN and SVGIG (reference sequence). V lost 1 base and J lost 0; bases outside the gene matches: 3. The CDR3 contains 16 residues. The CDR3 sequence is CAWSELAGGSTDTQYF. In DNA, the CDR3 is TGTGCCTGGAGTGAGCTAGCGGGGGGTAGCACAGATACGCAGTATTTT.

The rearrangement uses TRBV7-8 and TRBJ1-4; D unresolved. Germline assignment: CDR1 SGHVS and CDR2 FQNEAQ. The CDR3 loop spans 14 amino acids. V was clipped by 1 base and J by 7 bases, with 10 bases between them. The CDR3, as DNA: TGTGCCAGCAGCTTAGTACAGAGGAGTGAAAAACTGTTTTTT. Its protein is CASSLVQRSEKLFF.

In its sample, this clonotype was seen many times. The chain couples TRBV18 to TRBJ1-2; tentatively, D is TRBD1 (6 bases). The CDR3 length is 12 residues. Trimming took off 3 bases at V and 8 bases at J, with 10 bases between the two ends. Germline V gene data show CDR1 as KGHSH and CDR2 as LQKENI. CDR3: CASSPGGQGYTF. The CDR3 nucleotides read TGTGCCAGCTCACCGGGGGGCCAGGGCTACACCTTC.

This clonotype has a handful of counts. The chain is built from TRBV7-9 and TRBJ2-7, with D unresolved. Germline values: CDR1 SEHNR, CDR2 FQNEAQ (reference sequence). The CDR3 is 13 amino acids. The V gene lost 7 bases and the J gene lost 4 bases, with 14 bases spanning the gap. The CDR3 coding sequence is TGTGCCAGCACTCCGCCGTCGCAATACGAGCAGTACTTC. Its translation: CASTPPSQYEQYF.

The gene calls are TRBV20-1 and TRBJ1-5; 8 nucleotides match TRBD1. Germline CDR1 and CDR2: DFQATT and SNEGSKA (reference sequence). Trimming took 5 bases from V and 3 from J; bases not matched to a gene: 12. This CDR3 region has 16 residues. The CDR3 coding sequence is TGCAGTGCTGAGGACAGGGACCAAGGTTACAATCAGCCCCAGCATTTT. Its translation is CSAEDRDQGYNQPQHF.

This clonotype has a handful of counts. In nucleotides, the CDR3 is TGCAGCGTTCTTGAAGGACAAAATTCACCCCTCCACTTT. Amino acid sequence: CSVLEGQNSPLHF. The rearrangement joins TRBV29-1 to TRBJ1-6, with D perhaps matching TRBD1 (5 bases). V lost 5 bases to trimming and J lost 7 bases, with 12 bases between them. Germline V gives CDR1 SQVTM, CDR2 ANQGSEA. This CDR3 is built from 13 residues.

V gene TRBV7-9 combines with J gene TRBJ2-5; 7 bases fit TRBD1. CDR1 SEHNR and CDR2 FQNEAQ come from the germline V gene (reference sequence). V was pared by 5 bases and J by 5 bases, with 8 bases of the junction left unmatched. The CDR3 is 14 amino acids. CDR3 bases: TGTGCCAGCAGCAAAATAGGGGGCCAGGAGACCCAGTACTTC. It translates to CASSKIGGQETQYF. Combining the CDR3 with reference TRBV7-9 and TRBJ2-5 gives the whole variable domain DTGVSQNPRHKITKRGQNVTFRCDPISEHNRLYWYRQTLGQGPEFLTYFQNEAQLEKSRLLSDRFSAERPKGSFSTLEIQRTEQGDSAMYLCASSKIGGQETQYFGPGTRLLVL.

This rearrangement joins TRBV24-1 to TRBJ1-1, with D perhaps matching TRBD1 (6 bases). The germline V gene has CDR1 KGHDR and CDR2 SFDVKD. Trimming pared 4 bases from V and 10 bases from J, leaving 18 bases between. The CDR3 consists of 14 residues. This CDR3 reads CATSEPRTDTGAFF. The CDR3 bases are TGTGCCACCAGTGAACCTAGGACAGATACAGGAGCTTTCTTT.

The chain carries TRBV7-9 and TRBJ2-1, with 8 bases matching TRBD1. Germline V CDR1 and CDR2: SEHNR, FQNEAQ (reference sequence). The CDR3 is made up of 15 amino acids. V was clipped by 3 bases and J by 8 bases; unmatched bases: 9. CDR3 sequence: CASSLRPGQGYEQFF. DNA for the CDR3: TGTGCCAGCAGCTTGAGGCCCGGACAGGGTTATGAGCAGTTCTTC.